The rows below give T cell receptor beta chains drawn from one sample of a study of T cells in Graves' hyperthyroidism and ophthalmopathy. TCRdb fed the multiplex PCR reads into MiXCR, producing one record per CDR3 protein. This table holds under 750,000 distinct CDR3 sequences, roughly 20% found once. Sequencing was carried out using blood. The receptors were sampled from a woman aged 45-59 years with Graves' hyperthyroidism that later progressed to Graves' ophthalmopathy. The CDR3 runs from the conserved cysteine through the conserved F or W. The D gene is left open where the match is weak. Clone size is given for some rows only: seen once, a few or many times, or a class if the clone is expanded.

TRBV28	once	TRBD2	TRBJ2-3	TGTGCCAGCAGTTTACCCTTGGGGGGGAGCACAGATACGCAGTATTTT	CASSLPLGGSTDTQYF
TRBV11-2	many	-	TRBJ1-4	TGTGCCAGCAGCCGCTGGACAGAGAATGAAAAACTGTTTTTT	CASSRWTENEKLFF
TRBV19	-	-	TRBJ1-4	TGTGCCAGTAGGACGATGGGGACAACTAATGAAAAACTGTTTTTT	CASRTMGTTNEKLFF
TRBV12-3/TRBV12-4	many	-	TRBJ1-1	TGTGCCAGCAGTTCGGCCTTCAGCACTGAAGCTTTCTTT	CASSSAFSTEAFF
TRBV12-3/TRBV12-4	-	-	TRBJ2-6	TGTGCCAGCGACGACGGCCTGGGAGGGGCCAACGTCCTGACTTTC	CASDDGLGGANVLTF
TRBV3-1	many	-	TRBJ1-2	TGTGCCAGCAGCCAGGACCGATTCTTTGGCTACACCTTC	CASSQDRFFGYTF
TRBV18	-	TRBD1	TRBJ1-1	TGTGCCAGCTCCCCTTCGAGGGGGCATAGGAACACTGAAGCTTTCTTT	CASSPSRGHRNTEAFF
TRBV3-1	-	TRBD1	TRBJ1-2	TGTGCCAGCAGCCAAGCGACAGGGGTAGGTGGCTACACCTTC	CASSQATGVGGYTF
TRBV2	few	-	TRBJ1-2	TGTGCCAGCAGTGGGGCAACAGGGATGACTAACTATGGCTACACCTTC	CASSGATGMTNYGYTF
TRBV7-9	-	TRBD1	TRBJ1-1	TGTGCCAGCAGCCACCGGGACAGGGGCGAGAACACTGAAGCTTTCTTT	CASSHRDRGENTEAFF
TRBV6-1	-	-	TRBJ1-5	TGTGCCAGCAGCCACCGGAGAGACGGAAATCAGCCCCAGCATTTT	CASSHRRDGNQPQHF
TRBV11-2	many	-	TRBJ2-1	TGTGCCAGCAGCCCAGGCCGCGGGCGGACAACCCCCTCATACAATGAGCAGTTCTTC	CASSPGRGRTTPSYNEQFF
TRBV6-2/TRBV6-3	-	-	TRBJ2-3	TGTGCCAGCAGTTACGCAGGGGCCACAGATACGCAGTATTTT	CASSYAGATDTQYF
TRBV11-3	many	-	TRBJ2-3	TGTGCCAGCAGCTTGGGACCTATGGATACGCAGTATTTT	CASSLGPMDTQYF
TRBV7-9	-	TRBD2	TRBJ2-1	TGCGCCAGCAGCTCCTCATGGGGACTAGCGGGGGCCCCCTGGGGTGAGCAGTTCTTC	CASSSSWGLAGAPWGEQFF
TRBV6-1	-	TRBD2	TRBJ2-7	TGTGCCAGCAGCGCCATGGGGCTAGCGGGATACGAGCAGTACTTC	CASSAMGLAGYEQYF
TRBV11-3	many	TRBD1	TRBJ2-2	TGTGCCAGCAGCCCGGGACAGGGACCCGGGGAGCTGTTTTTT	CASSPGQGPGELFF
TRBV15	few	-	TRBJ1-4	TGTGCCACCAGCAGAGGGGGGTCTGAACTGTTTTTT	CATSRGGSELFF
TRBV6-1	once	-	TRBJ2-7	TGTGCCAGCAGTGAAGCTCAGGCCCTCGAGCAGTACTTC	CASSEAQALEQYF
TRBV11-1	many	TRBD1	TRBJ1-1	TGTGCCAGCAGCCTACTACAGGGGGCCCCTGAAGCTTTCTTT	CASSLLQGAPEAFF
TRBV19	few	TRBD1	TRBJ1-6	TGTGCCAGTAGTGACGGACAGGAGTATAATTCACCCCTCCACTTT	CASSDGQEYNSPLHF
TRBV20-1	few	-	TRBJ2-5	TGCAGTGCTAGACCGCAGGGCTTCCAAGAGACCCAGTACTTC	CSARPQGFQETQYF
TRBV4-1	-	-	TRBJ2-2	TGCGCCAGCAGCCCTAGAACTGGGCTCACCGGGGAGCTGTTTTTT	CASSPRTGLTGELFF
TRBV4-1	-	-	TRBJ2-7	TGCGCCAGCAGCCAAGGCTTAGCGAAGACAGGGAGGGTCCGCGAGCAGTACTTC	CASSQGLAKTGRVREQYF
TRBV5-1	many	-	TRBJ2-1	TGCGCCAGCAGCTTACAGTATGAGCAGTTCTTC	CASSLQYEQFF
TRBV6-1	many	-	TRBJ1-5	TGTGCCAGCAGTACAGACGGAGATCTCAATCAGCCCCAGCATTTT	CASSTDGDLNQPQHF
TRBV6-2/TRBV6-3	-	-	TRBJ1-3	TGTGCCAGCAGTTACTCGTCAATCAGGTGGATTAGCTCTGGAAACACCATATATTTT	CASSYSSIRWISSGNTIYF
TRBV3-1	-	TRBD2	TRBJ2-3	TGTGCCAGCAGCGGGAAAACTAGCGCTAAGTCCACAGATACGCAGTATTTT	CASSGKTSAKSTDTQYF
TRBV6-1	many	TRBD1	TRBJ2-7	TGTGCCAGCATATCAATGGGACAGGGAATCGACGAGCAGTACTTC	CASISMGQGIDEQYF
TRBV24-1	-	-	TRBJ2-3	TGTGCCACCAGTGATTTCAGGGGTAGCACAGATACGCAGTATTTT	CATSDFRGSTDTQYF
TRBV19	-	TRBD1	TRBJ1-5	TGTGCTACCGGGACAGGGGGCGGCAATCAGCCCCAGCATTTT	CATGTGGGNQPQHF
TRBV4-1	many	-	TRBJ1-2	TGCGCCAGCAGCCAAGCGGCGGGAAACTATGGCTACACCTTC	CASSQAAGNYGYTF
TRBV3-1	many	-	TRBJ2-3	TGTGCCAGCAGCCAAAGCGCGGGGGCGGCAGATACGCAGTATTTT	CASSQSAGAADTQYF
TRBV12-3/TRBV12-4	-	-	TRBJ2-1	TGTGCCAGCAGTTTTGCAGGGTTCAATGAGCAGTTCTTC	CASSFAGFNEQFF
TRBV4-1	-	-	TRBJ1-2	TGCGCCAGCAGCCAAGAGGGGAGGCAAGGCTACACCTTC	CASSQEGRQGYTF